The 27 T cell receptor beta chains below come from one sample, sequenced in a study of cytomegalovirus exposure and HLA in healthy donors. Data came from immunoSEQ multiplex PCR; TCRdb stores just in-frame clones and leaves some out. The table includes about 68,000 clones, around 90% detected once. Material: PBMCs. The receptors come from a man aged 18 to 35 in good health and CMV-seronegative.

The gene calls are TRBV4-3 and TRBJ2-2, with D possibly TRBD2 on 6 matching bases. The CDR3 spans 19 residues. CDR1 and CDR2 from the germline V gene are LGHNA and YSLEER. Trimming stripped 1 base from V and 0 bases from J, with 18 bases between. Here the CDR3 DNA reads TGCGCCAGCAGCCAAGTTGTGGAACCCGGGACTCCGAACACCGGGGAGCTGTTTTTT. Amino acid sequence: CASSQVVEPGTPNTGELFF.

The gene calls are TRBV7-3 and TRBJ2-2; tentatively, D is TRBD1 (6 bases). CDR3 size: 17 residues. Germline V CDR1 and CDR2: SGHTA, FQGTGA. V gave up 2 bases and J gave up 2 bases, with 15 bases separating them. CDR3 coding DNA: TGTGCCAGCAGCTTAGTCCCCCGGGACACAAACACCGGGGAGCTGTTTTTT. This encodes CASSLVPRDTNTGELFF.

This rearrangement joins TRBV5-6 to TRBJ2-7, with D possibly matching TRBD1 (6 bases). Germline-derived CDR1 and CDR2 are SGHDT and YYEEEE. V lost 1 base, J lost 0 bases, and 11 bases lay in between. CDR3 length equals 15 residues. CDR3 DNA: TGTGCCAGCAGCTTGCTACGGGACAACTCCTACGAGCAGTACTTC. It translates to CASSLLRDNSYEQYF.

This chain uses TRBV28 with TRBJ2-6; D call uncertain. Germline CDR1 is MDHEN and CDR2 is SYDVKM. Trimming left V 4 bases short and J 0 bases short, with 4 bases between. This CDR3 is built from 14 residues. CDR3 sequence (DNA): TGTGCCAGCAGTTCCCGCTCTGGGGCCAACGTCCTGACTTTC. Translated: CASSSRSGANVLTF.

The J gene is TRBJ1-3, the V gene TRBV28; D call uncertain. The CDR3 is 15 residues long. Trimming stripped 5 bases from V and 2 bases from J, with 13 bases between. Germline V gene data show CDR1 as MDHEN and CDR2 as SYDVKM. The CDR3 DNA is TGTGCCAGCAGTCGTGAGGGAGGCGCTGGAAACACCATATATTTT. It encodes CASSREGGAGNTIYF.

The chain carries TRBV5-4 and TRBJ2-7; 9 bases fit TRBD2. J was trimmed by 5 bases and V by 3 bases; bases with no gene match: 9. Germline lookup yields CDR1 SGHNT and CDR2 YYREEE (reference sequence). This CDR3 contains 15 residues. As DNA, the CDR3 is TGTGCCAGCAGCTCCTCTCGCGGGAGGGGCAACGAGCAGTACTTC. It yields the protein CASSSSRGRGNEQYF.

In this sample, this clone turned up many times. The CDR3 protein is CASSEAVGTGPSEAFF. The CDR3 DNA reads TGTGCCAGCAGTGAAGCAGTCGGGACAGGCCCCTCTGAAGCTTTCTTT. This sequence joins TRBV6-1 and TRBJ1-1; 8 bases map to TRBD1. Germline CDR1 MNHNS, CDR2 SASEGT. The CDR3 has 16 amino acids. V was clipped by 0 bases and J by 6 bases; unmatched bases: 9.

The table lists this clone with a few counts. V usage is TRBV4-3 and J usage is TRBJ2-1, with 7 positions matching TRBD2. Germline-derived CDR1 and CDR2 are LGHNA and YSLEER. The CDR3 contains 14 residues. J lost 9 bases, V lost 0 bases, and 5 bases had no gene match. In nucleotides, the CDR3 is TGCGCCAGCAGCCAAGACATCGGGAGGAGTGAGCAGTTCTTC. This sequence encodes CASSQDIGRSEQFF.

The chain employs TRBV5-1 and TRBJ2-7; 11 bases are a match to TRBD2. Germline CDR1 SGHRS, CDR2 YFSETQ. This CDR3 contains 15 residues. With V trimmed by 5 bases and J by 1 base, 5 bases remained unmatched. The CDR3 sequence: CASSWGLADSYEQYF. CDR3 sequence (DNA): TGCGCCAGCAGTTGGGGACTAGCGGATTCCTACGAGCAGTACTTC.

The rearrangement joins TRBV27 to TRBJ1-1; perhaps TRBD1 as D (5 bases). V was pared by 4 bases and J by 5 bases, with 14 bases between. CDR1 MNHEY and CDR2 SMNVEV come from the germline V gene (reference sequence). This CDR3 contains 14 residues. CDR3 coding DNA: TGTGCCAGCAGTTATGGGGGGAGGGGAACTGAAGCTTTCTTT. It yields the protein CASSYGGRGTEAFF.

For the CDR3, the DNA is TGTGCCAGCAGGGCGTCCTCGGGACTAGCGGGAGAGACTTTCTCGTTTAAGCAGACCCAGTACTTC. Translating gives CASRASSGLAGETFSFKQTQYF. V usage is TRBV2 and J usage is TRBJ2-5, with 14 bases lining up with TRBD2. The trim removed 6 bases at V and 6 bases at J, leaving 27 bases unmatched. CDR3 length: 22 residues. Germline CDR1 SNHLY, CDR2 FYNNEI. Full variable domain (remainder filled in from reference TRBV2 and TRBJ2-5): EPEVTQTPSHQVTQMGQEVILRCVPISNHLYFYWYRQILGQKVEFLVSFYNNEISEKSEIFDDQFSVERPDGSNFTLKIRSTKLEDSAMYFCASRASSGLAGETFSFKQTQYFGPGTRLLVL.

The V and J genes are TRBV28 and TRBJ1-2, with a possible D match to TRBD1 (5 bases). The CDR3 has 14 amino acids. Germline loops: CDR1 MDHEN, CDR2 SYDVKM. The V and J ends lost 2 bases and 5 bases respectively, with 12 bases between them. This CDR3 reads CASSLDSESYGYTF. In DNA, the CDR3 is TGTGCCAGCAGTTTAGACAGCGAGTCATATGGCTACACCTTC.

J is TRBJ2-1 and V is TRBV2, with TRBD2 identical over 9 bases. V gave up 7 bases and J gave up 4 bases; unmatched junction bases: 8. The CDR3 contains 15 residues. Germline V lookup: CDR1 SNHLY, CDR2 FYNNEI. Here the CDR3 DNA reads TGTGCCAGCACACCGGGACTAGCCCTATACAATGAGCAGTTCTTC. Protein product: CASTPGLALYNEQFF.

The V call is TRBV7-3, the J call TRBJ2-1, with a tentative D call TRBD2 (5 bases). Trimming removed 2 bases at V and 13 bases at J, with 15 bases between. The germline V gene encodes CDR1 SGHTA and CDR2 FQGTGA. The CDR3 covers 13 residues. As DNA, the CDR3 is TGTGCCAGCAGCTTATATGGCACTAGTCGTCAGTTCTTC. It translates to CASSLYGTSRQFF.

The V and J genes are TRBV18 and TRBJ2-5; a possible D gene is TRBD2 (5 bases). The V gene's germline CDR1 is KGHSH and CDR2 LQKENI. Trimming shortened V by 2 bases and J by 4 bases, and 17 bases separated the two germline ends. The CDR3 runs to 16 residues. CDR3 bases: TGTGCCAGCTCACCAGGGCAGCCCCAGGCGGGAGAGACCCAGTACTTC. Translating gives CASSPGQPQAGETQYF.

The chain carries TRBV7-3 and TRBJ1-2; a possible D gene is TRBD1 (6 bases). CDR1 is SGHTA and CDR2 is FQGTGA in the germline V gene. V was cut by 5 bases and J by 5 bases, with 21 bases left in between. The CDR3 contains 16 residues. The CDR3 sequence is CASSLEPGGGNYGYTF. The CDR3 bases are TGTGCCAGCAGCCTCGAGCCGGGGGGCGGCAATTATGGCTACACCTTC.

The CDR3 nucleotides are TGTGCCAGCTCACTTAGCGGGGATAAGTACAATGAGCAGTTCTTC. Translating gives CASSLSGDKYNEQFF. The V call is TRBV18, the J call TRBJ2-1, with 8 bases lining up with TRBD2. J lost 4 bases, V lost 4 bases, and 6 bases had no gene match. Germline V gene lookup returns CDR1 KGHSH and CDR2 LQKENI. The CDR3 totals 15 residues. Combining the CDR3 with reference TRBV18 and TRBJ2-1 gives the whole variable domain NAGVMQNPRHLVRRRGQEARLRCSPMKGHSHVYWYRQLPEEGLKFMVYLQKENIIDESGMPKERFSAEFPKEGPSILRIQQVVRGDSAAYFCASSLSGDKYNEQFFGPGTRLTVL.

This clone was observed once. The V and J genes are TRBV7-9 and TRBJ2-3, with D possibly TRBD2 on 6 matching bases. The CDR3 has 16 residues. V was trimmed by 1 base and J by 6 bases, leaving 17 bases between them. Germline V gene sequence: CDR1 SEHNR, CDR2 FQNEAQ (reference sequence). The CDR3 loop is CASSLVTGEFVDTQYF. The CDR3 nucleotides are TGTGCCAGCAGCTTAGTTACGGGAGAGTTTGTCGATACGCAGTATTTT.

The CDR3 is CASSFRRGSQETQYF. DNA for the CDR3: TGTGCCAGCAGTTTCCGTAGGGGATCCCAAGAGACCCAGTACTTC. J is TRBJ2-5 and V is TRBV27, with a weak D call TRBD1 (5 bases). V was shortened by 3 bases and J by 1 base, with 12 bases between the two germline ends. The germline V gene has CDR1 MNHEY and CDR2 SMNVEV (reference sequence). This CDR3 has 15 residues.

The chain employs TRBV18 and TRBJ2-2; perhaps TRBD1 as D (6 bases). V lost 8 bases to trimming and J lost 2 bases, with 15 bases between them. The CDR3 covers 15 residues. Germline-derived CDR1 and CDR2 are KGHSH and LQKENI. The CDR3 spells CASPTLDRNTGELFF. The CDR3 DNA is TGTGCCAGCCCAACCTTGGACAGAAACACCGGGGAGCTGTTTTTT.

The chain couples TRBV19 to TRBJ2-1; 11 nucleotides agree with TRBD2. Germline values: CDR1 LNHDA, CDR2 SQIVND (reference sequence). V shed 7 bases, J shed 8 bases, and the junction held 7 bases outside the gene matches. The CDR3 totals 14 residues. CDR3 protein: CASIDPSGRHEQFF. In nucleotides, the CDR3 is TGTGCCAGTATTGACCCTAGCGGGAGGCATGAGCAGTTCTTC.

J is TRBJ2-5 and V is TRBV28; D is uncertain. V was clipped by 5 bases and J by 5 bases, with 12 bases between them. The CDR3 sequence is 13 residues long. Germline CDR1 MDHEN, CDR2 SYDVKM. Written as DNA, the CDR3 is TGTGCCAGCAGTCGTCGACCCGGGGAGACCCAGTACTTC. It encodes CASSRRPGETQYF.

The rearrangement joins TRBV6-5 to TRBJ1-3; the match to TRBD1 covers 8 bases. The CDR3 runs 14 residues. Germline CDR1 is MNHEY and CDR2 is SVGAGI. V lost 9 bases to trimming and J lost 4 bases; unmatched junction nucleotides: 8. CDR3 residues: CASRQGPLGNTIYF. The CDR3, as DNA: TGTGCCAGTCGACAGGGGCCCCTCGGAAACACCATATATTTT.

J is TRBJ2-3 and V is TRBV28; D not certain. Germline CDR1 reads MDHEN; CDR2 reads SYDVKM. V was shortened by 2 bases and J by 0 bases, with 9 bases between the two germline ends. The CDR3 runs 15 residues. CDR3 sequence (DNA): TGTGCCAGCAGTTTAATTCGGGTTAGCACAGATACGCAGTATTTT. Protein sequence: CASSLIRVSTDTQYF.

The V gene is TRBV14, the J gene TRBJ2-1; TRBD2 matches 14 bases. The CDR3 spans 19 residues. Germline V gives CDR1 SGHDN, CDR2 FVKESK. Unmatched junction bases numbered 5, after V lost 0 bases and J lost 1 base. The CDR3 sequence is CASSQDRLAGGLSYNEQFF. CDR3 bases: TGTGCCAGCAGCCAAGATCGACTAGCGGGAGGGCTGTCCTACAATGAGCAGTTCTTC.

The chain employs TRBV9 and TRBJ2-7; a possible D gene is TRBD2 (6 bases). Looked up from germline, CDR1 is SGDLS and CDR2 is YYNGEE. The CDR3 has 14 amino acids. Trimming removed 8 bases at V and 7 bases at J, with 22 bases between. CDR3 sequence (DNA): TGTGCCAGTGGGAGGACTACGTCCCCTTTAGAGCAGTACTTC. Residues: CASGRTTSPLEQYF.

The chain uses TRBV27 and TRBJ2-5, with D possibly matching TRBD1 (5 bases). V shed 6 bases and J shed 5 bases, with 13 bases lying between them. The CDR3 totals 13 residues. Germline V lookup: CDR1 MNHEY, CDR2 SMNVEV (reference sequence). This CDR3 reads CASREQGRETQYF. DNA for the CDR3: TGTGCCAGCAGGGAGCAGGGAAGGGAGACCCAGTACTTC.